This T cell receptor beta chain was sequenced for a study of shared clonotypes between healthy human individuals. Background on the study: CD8 memory received one plate per donor, CD8 naive two, CD4 memory three and CD4 naive three.

Study observations and caveats: Rarefaction revealed incomplete sorted-subset sequencing despite large depth.

Assay used: immunoSEQ multiplex PCR; TCRdb lists only in-frame clones, some missing. In the table there are 2 million to 2.5 million clones, 85% to 95% of which are singletons. About this clone itself: Its cognate antigen is unknown.

The CDR3 spans 15 residues. Trimming cost V 5 bases and J 4 bases, with 14 bases left between them. CDR1 is MDHEN, CDR2 SYDVKM, per germline. Sequenced: naive CD4+ T cells from PBMCs. Subset indicated: CD45RA+ positively selected. This receptor was identified in a man aged 18 to 30 in good health. Some clones in this sample may be carry-over from other donors' samples. V and J are TRBV28 and TRBJ2-2, with a tentative D call TRBD2 (6 bases). Written as DNA, the CDR3 is TGTGCCAGCAGTCCCGGAGGGGAAGGCACCGGGGAGCTGTTTTTT. Amino acid sequence: CASSPGGEGTGELFF.